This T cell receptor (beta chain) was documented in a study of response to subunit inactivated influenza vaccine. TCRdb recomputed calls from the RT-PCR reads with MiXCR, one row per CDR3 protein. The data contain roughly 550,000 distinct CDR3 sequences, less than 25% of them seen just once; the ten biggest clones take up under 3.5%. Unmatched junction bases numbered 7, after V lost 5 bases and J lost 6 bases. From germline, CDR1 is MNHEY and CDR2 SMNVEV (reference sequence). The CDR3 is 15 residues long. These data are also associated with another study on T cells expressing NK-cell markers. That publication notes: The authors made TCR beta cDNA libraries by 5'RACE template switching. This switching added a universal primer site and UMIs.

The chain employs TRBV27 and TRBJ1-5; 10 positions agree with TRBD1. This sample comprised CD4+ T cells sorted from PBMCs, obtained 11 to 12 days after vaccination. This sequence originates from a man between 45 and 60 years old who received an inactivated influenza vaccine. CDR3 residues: CASSTRGQGGQPQHF. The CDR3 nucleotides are TGTGCCAGCAGTACGCGCGGACAGGGGGGTCAGCCCCAGCATTTT.